This T cell receptor beta chain came from a study of identical twins. Germline V gives CDR1 MNHEY, CDR2 SVGEGT. The V end lost 4 bases, the J end lost 6 bases, and 15 bases lay between the germline ends. The CDR3 covers 14 residues. A universal primer site came from template switching; cDNA carried unique molecular identifiers. TCRdb analysed the 5' RACE reads with MiXCR anew, one entry per CDR3 protein. The sample includes hundreds of thousands of distinct CDR3 sequences, about 18% of them seen just once. Only a few counts were recorded for this clonotype. The sample also formed part of further work on T cells expressing NK-cell markers.

This chain links TRBV6-2 or TRBV6-3 with TRBJ1-1; D is perhaps TRBD1 (5 bases). This clonotype was sampled from a woman between 18 and 29 years old in good health. The sequencing sample was made of PBMCs. The CDR3 DNA reads as TGTGCCAGCAGTTTCCGGGACCGAGGCGCTGAAGCTTTCTTT. It specifies CASSFRDRGAEAFF.